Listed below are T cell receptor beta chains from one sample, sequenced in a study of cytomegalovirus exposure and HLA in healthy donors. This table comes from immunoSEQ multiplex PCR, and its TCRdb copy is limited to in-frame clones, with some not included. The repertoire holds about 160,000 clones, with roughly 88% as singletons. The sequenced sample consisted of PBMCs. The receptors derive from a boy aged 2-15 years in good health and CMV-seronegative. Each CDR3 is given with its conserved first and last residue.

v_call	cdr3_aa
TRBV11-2	CASSLGTSGRKETQYF
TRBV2	CASSTWIRTGGNKDYGYTF
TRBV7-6	CASSPGEGKGYEQYF
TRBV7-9	CASSSEAGVYNEQFF
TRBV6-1	CASSQSGGGTDTQYF
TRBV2	CASRETGLRAFF
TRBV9	CASSPRTSGTDEQFF
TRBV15	CATSRGGEGTEAFF
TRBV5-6	CASSKTPGLPRHEQFF
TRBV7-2	CASSPQGGHFTSYEQYF
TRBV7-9	CASSSHRGQPQHF
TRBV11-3	CASSPSHGNTEAFF
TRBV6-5	CASGQPGWTDTQYF
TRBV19	CASRGSLRGGTEAFF
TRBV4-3	CASSQEVAGAVLTDTQYF
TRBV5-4	CASSPGQRGRETQYF
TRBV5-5	CASSFLGSGGETQYF